Following are 18 T cell receptor beta chains from one sample sequenced in a study of OX40 agonist ivuxolimab in advanced cancers. TCRdb's table, derived via immunoSEQ multiplex PCR, lists solely in-frame clones and lacks some. The sample records about 84,000 clones, roughly 84% being singletons. The material was CD4+ or CD8+ T cells sorted from blood, obtained in a trial of the OX40 agonist ivuxolimab. These receptors were obtained from an adult with an advanced solid tumor such as melanoma, head and neck, liver or kidney cancer.

Only one count was recorded for this clone. The chain combines TRBV5-6 with TRBJ2-7, with D unresolved. Trimming stripped 1 base from V and 3 bases from J, with 8 bases between. The germline V gene has CDR1 SGHDT and CDR2 YYEEEE. The CDR3 sequence is 13 residues long. The CDR3 loop is CASSLYTIYEQYF. Written as DNA, the CDR3 is TGTGCCAGCAGCTTGTATACGATCTACGAGCAGTACTTC.

This clone has only one observation. The CDR3 nucleotides are TGTGCCAGCTCACCGACCGCAATGAACACTGAAGCTTTCTTT. Protein sequence: CASSPTAMNTEAFF. The rearrangement uses TRBV18 and TRBJ1-1; D is uncertain. V was pared by 3 bases and J by 0 bases, with 8 bases between. Germline CDR1 is KGHSH and CDR2 is LQKENI. The CDR3 consists of 14 residues.

The chain carries TRBV30 and TRBJ1-2; the D gene is possibly TRBD1 (5 bases). The CDR3 has 13 amino acids. The V end lost 0 bases, the J end lost 9 bases, and 14 bases lay between the germline ends. From germline, CDR1 is GTSNPN and CDR2 SVGIG (reference sequence). CDR3 loop: CAWSVQAGGSYTF. CDR3 DNA: TGTGCCTGGAGTGTACAGGCGGGAGGTAGCTACACCTTC. Variable domain in full (rest from reference TRBV30 and TRBJ1-2): SQTIHQWPATLVQPVGSPLSLECTVEGTSNPNLYWYRQAAGRGLQLLFYSVGIGQISSEVPQNLSASRPQDRQFILSSKKLLLSDSGFYLCAWSVQAGGSYTFGSGTRLTVV.

This chain joins TRBV5-1 and TRBJ1-1; 10 bases match TRBD1. J was trimmed by 1 base and V by 3 bases; bases with no gene match: 3. There are 15 residues in the CDR3. CDR1 SGHRS and CDR2 YFSETQ come from the germline V gene. The CDR3: CASSSWTGGNTEAFF. The CDR3 DNA reads TGCGCCAGCAGCTCGTGGACAGGGGGGAACACTGAAGCTTTCTTT.

This sequence joins TRBV9 and TRBJ1-1, with 7 bases identical to TRBD1. Per germline, CDR1 SGDLS and CDR2 YYNGEE. This CDR3 is 15 amino acids long. V was pared by 4 bases and J by 4 bases, with 10 bases of the junction left unmatched. The CDR3 DNA sequence: TGTGCCAGCAGCCAAACAAGTTCAGGGGGCACTGAAGCTTTCTTT. Its translation: CASSQTSSGGTEAFF.

This clone came up a few times. This rearrangement joins TRBV30 to TRBJ1-1; 9 bases match TRBD1. The CDR3 sequence is 13 residues long. V shed 4 bases, J shed 5 bases, and the junction held 5 bases outside the gene matches. Germline assignment: CDR1 GTSNPN and CDR2 SVGIG (reference sequence). CDR3 DNA sequence: TGTGCCTGGAACGGACAGGGGTGGACTGAAGCTTTCTTT. It is translated as CAWNGQGWTEAFF. Full variable domain (missing parts from reference TRBV30 and TRBJ1-1): SQTIHQWPATLVQPVGSPLSLECTVEGTSNPNLYWYRQAAGRGLQLLFYSVGIGQISSEVPQNLSASRPQDRQFILSSKKLLLSDSGFYLCAWNGQGWTEAFFGQGTRLTVV.

The chain uses TRBV27 and TRBJ1-4; D remains ambiguous. Trimming cost V 7 bases and J 8 bases, with 14 bases left between them. Germline V gene sequence: CDR1 MNHEY, CDR2 SMNVEV (reference sequence). The CDR3 consists of 13 residues. The CDR3 protein is CASKSGVSEKLFF. The CDR3 bases are TGTGCCAGCAAGTCTGGGGTGAGCGAAAAACTGTTTTTT.

This chain uses TRBV7-8 with TRBJ2-2; no definite D call. The CDR3 spans 15 residues. Per germline, CDR1 SGHVS and CDR2 FQNEAQ. V lost 2 bases and J 2 bases, leaving 9 bases between the germline ends. The CDR3, as DNA: TGTGCCAGCAGCTTAAACGGGCCCAACACCGGGGAGCTGTTTTTT. Translated, it gives CASSLNGPNTGELFF.

A note on this clone: An end of the junction does not agree with germline; a read error may underlie this. The rearrangement links TRBV10-3 to TRBJ2-3, with TRBD2 as a possible D gene (6 bases). Germline values: CDR1 ENHRY, CDR2 SYGVKD. The CDR3 extends over 15 amino acids. The CDR3 loop reads CAVSGFQGYGGTQYF. The CDR3 DNA is TGTGCCGTCAGTGGGTTTCAGGGATACGGGGGTACGCAGTATTTT.

The V call is TRBV28, the J call TRBJ2-7, with D perhaps assigned TRBD1 or TRBD2 (5 bases each). The CDR3 runs 15 residues. V dropped 6 bases and J dropped 4 bases, with 19 bases sitting between them. Per germline, CDR1 MDHEN and CDR2 SYDVKM. The CDR3 is CASSTPGTEPYEQYF. CDR3 in DNA: TGTGCCAGCAGCACCCCCGGGACGGAACCATACGAGCAGTACTTC. Filled out from reference TRBV28 and TRBJ2-7, the complete variable domain reads DVKVTQSSRYLVKRTGEKVFLECVQDMDHENMFWYRQDPGLGLRLIYFSYDVKMKEKGDIPEGYSVSREKKERFSLILESASTNQTSMYLCASSTPGTEPYEQYFGPGTRLTVT.

The chain carries TRBV10-3 and TRBJ2-3, with TRBD1 matching 7 bases. Looked up from germline, CDR1 is ENHRY and CDR2 is SYGVKD. This CDR3 is built from 16 residues. Trimming removed 8 bases from V and 1 base from J; junction bases left unmatched: 12. The CDR3 is CAISLGGSVGTDTQYF. In nucleotides, the CDR3 is TGTGCCATCTCCTTAGGGGGCTCAGTCGGCACAGATACGCAGTATTTT.

The chain uses TRBV7-9 and TRBJ2-3; 10 nucleotides line up with TRBD2. The CDR3 extends over 15 amino acids. CDR1 SEHNR and CDR2 FQNEAQ come from the germline V gene (reference sequence). Trimming took 7 bases from V and 1 from J; bases not matched to a gene: 5. In DNA, the CDR3 is TGTGCCAGCACAAAGAGCGGGGGGGGCACAGATACGCAGTATTTT. It yields the protein CASTKSGGGTDTQYF.

The chain carries TRBV20-1 and TRBJ2-3; D is uncertain. V shed 6 bases and J shed 7 bases, with 11 bases lying between them. Germline CDR1 is DFQATT and CDR2 is SNEGSKA (reference sequence). The CDR3 runs 11 residues. This chain's CDR3 is CSAHSTNTQYF. The CDR3 region has the DNA TGCAGTGCCCATTCCACCAATACGCAGTATTTT.

The rearrangement joins TRBV28 to TRBJ2-3, with D hard to call. This CDR3 has 13 residues. V was shortened by 7 bases and J by 0 bases, with 8 bases between the two germline ends. Germline-derived CDR1 and CDR2 are MDHEN and SYDVKM. In DNA, the CDR3 is TGTGCCAGCATTACTGGGAGCACAGATACGCAGTATTTT. This encodes CASITGSTDTQYF.

This rearrangement joins TRBV4-2 to TRBJ2-2, with D perhaps matching TRBD2 (5 bases). Germline CDR1 reads LGHNA; CDR2 reads YNFKEQ. This CDR3 has 18 amino acids. V lost 1 base to trimming and J lost 2 bases, with 17 bases between them. The CDR3 spells CASSQGSSALANTGELFF. CDR3 coding DNA: TGTGCCAGCAGCCAAGGATCTTCGGCTCTAGCAAACACCGGGGAGCTGTTTTTT.

The chain combines TRBV5-1 with TRBJ1-1; D perhaps matches TRBD1 (6 bases). Germline-derived CDR1 and CDR2 are SGHRS and YFSETQ. V was trimmed by 5 bases and J by 6 bases, leaving 17 bases between them. CDR3 length equals 14 residues. In nucleotides, the CDR3 is TGCGCCAGCAGAAGCCCGGGGGCCCGGGCTGAAGCTTTCTTT. It encodes CASRSPGARAEAFF. Full variable domain (outside the CDR3, taken from reference TRBV5-1 and TRBJ1-1): KAGVTQTPRYLIKTRGQQVTLSCSPISGHRSVSWYQQTPGQGLQFLFEYFSETQRNKGNFPGRFSGRQFSNSRSEMNVSTLELGDSALYLCASRSPGARAEAFFGQGTRLTVV.

V gene TRBV27 combines with J gene TRBJ2-3; D unresolved. Per germline, CDR1 MNHEY and CDR2 SMNVEV (reference sequence). V was shortened by 5 bases and J by 2 bases, with 14 bases between the two germline ends. This CDR3 spans 15 amino acids. CDR3 region: CASSMLEDHTDTQYF. DNA of the CDR3: TGTGCCAGCAGTATGCTTGAGGATCACACAGATACGCAGTATTTT.

The rearrangement uses TRBV5-1 and TRBJ2-7, with a weak D call TRBD2 (8 bases). CDR3 size: 13 residues. Germline CDR1 SGHRS, CDR2 YFSETQ. Trimming removed 4 bases at V and 7 bases at J, with 15 bases between. The CDR3 region is CASSEGQRGEQYV. The DNA of the CDR3 is TGCGCCAGCAGCGAGGGACAGCGGGGGGAGCAGTACGTC.